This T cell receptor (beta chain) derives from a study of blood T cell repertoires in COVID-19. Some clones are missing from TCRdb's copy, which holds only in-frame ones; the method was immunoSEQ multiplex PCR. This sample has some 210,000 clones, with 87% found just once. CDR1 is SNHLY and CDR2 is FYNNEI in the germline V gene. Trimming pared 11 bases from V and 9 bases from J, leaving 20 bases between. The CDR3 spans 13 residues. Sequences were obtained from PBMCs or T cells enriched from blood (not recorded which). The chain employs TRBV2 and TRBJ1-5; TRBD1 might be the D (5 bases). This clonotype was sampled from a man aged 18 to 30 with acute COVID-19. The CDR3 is CAGGTEERGPQHF. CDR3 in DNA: TGTGCCGGAGGGACGGAGGAAAGGGGGCCCCAGCATTTT.